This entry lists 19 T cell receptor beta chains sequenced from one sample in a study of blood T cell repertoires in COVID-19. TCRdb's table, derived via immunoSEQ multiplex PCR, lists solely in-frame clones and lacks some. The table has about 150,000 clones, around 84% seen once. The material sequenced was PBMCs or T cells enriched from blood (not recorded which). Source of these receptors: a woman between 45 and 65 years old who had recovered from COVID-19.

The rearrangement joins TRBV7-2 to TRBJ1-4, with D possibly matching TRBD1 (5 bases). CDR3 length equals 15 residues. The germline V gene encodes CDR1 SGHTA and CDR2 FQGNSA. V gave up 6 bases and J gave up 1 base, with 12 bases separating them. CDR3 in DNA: TGTGCCAGCAGTTACGGGGGGGGAACTAATGAAAAACTGTTTTTT. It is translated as CASSYGGGTNEKLFF. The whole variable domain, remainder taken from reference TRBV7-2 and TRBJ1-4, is GAGVSQSPSNKVTEKGKDVELRCDPISGHTALYWYRQSLGQGLEFLIYFQGNSAPDKSGLPSDRFSAERTGGSVSTLTIQRTQQEDSAVYLCASSYGGGTNEKLFFGSGTQLSVL.

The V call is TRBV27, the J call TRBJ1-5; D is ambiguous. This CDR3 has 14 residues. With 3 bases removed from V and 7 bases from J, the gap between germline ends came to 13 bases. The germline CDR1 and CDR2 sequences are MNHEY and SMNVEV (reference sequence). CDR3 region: CASSFERGGQPQHF. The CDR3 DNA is TGTGCCAGCAGTTTTGAGCGGGGTGGCCAGCCCCAGCATTTT.

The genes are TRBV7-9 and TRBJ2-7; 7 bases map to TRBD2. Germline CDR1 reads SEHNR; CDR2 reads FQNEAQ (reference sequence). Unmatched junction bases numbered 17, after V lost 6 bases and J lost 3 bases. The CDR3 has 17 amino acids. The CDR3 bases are TGTGCCAGCAGGGATACCGAAAGCGGGATCGACCTCTACGAGCAGTACTTC. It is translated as CASRDTESGIDLYEQYF.

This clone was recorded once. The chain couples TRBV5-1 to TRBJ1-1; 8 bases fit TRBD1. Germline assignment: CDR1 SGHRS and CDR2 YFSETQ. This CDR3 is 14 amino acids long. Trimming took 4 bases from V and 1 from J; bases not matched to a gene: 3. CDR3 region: CASSQDRANTEAFF. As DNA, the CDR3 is TGCGCCAGCAGCCAGGACAGGGCGAACACTGAAGCTTTCTTT. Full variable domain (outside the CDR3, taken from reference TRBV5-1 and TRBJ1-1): KAGVTQTPRYLIKTRGQQVTLSCSPISGHRSVSWYQQTPGQGLQFLFEYFSETQRNKGNFPGRFSGRQFSNSRSEMNVSTLELGDSALYLCASSQDRANTEAFFGQGTRLTVV.

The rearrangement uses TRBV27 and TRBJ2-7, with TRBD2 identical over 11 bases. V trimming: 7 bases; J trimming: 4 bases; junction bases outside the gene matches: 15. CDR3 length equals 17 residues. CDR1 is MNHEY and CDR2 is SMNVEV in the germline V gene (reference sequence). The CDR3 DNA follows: TGTGCCAGCATGCCAGTTGGATTACTAGCGGGAGCGTACGAGCAGTACTTC. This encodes CASMPVGLLAGAYEQYF.

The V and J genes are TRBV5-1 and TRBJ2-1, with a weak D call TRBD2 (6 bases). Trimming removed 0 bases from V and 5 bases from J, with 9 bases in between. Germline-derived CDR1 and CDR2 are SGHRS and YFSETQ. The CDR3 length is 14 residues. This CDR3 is CASSLGLVDNEQFF. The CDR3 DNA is TGCGCCAGCAGCTTGGGACTAGTCGACAATGAGCAGTTCTTC.

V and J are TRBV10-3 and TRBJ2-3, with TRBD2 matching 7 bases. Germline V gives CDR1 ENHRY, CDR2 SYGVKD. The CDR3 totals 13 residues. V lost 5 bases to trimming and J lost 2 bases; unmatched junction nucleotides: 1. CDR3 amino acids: CAISTSATDTQYF. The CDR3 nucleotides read TGTGCCATCAGTACTAGCGCCACAGATACGCAGTATTTT.

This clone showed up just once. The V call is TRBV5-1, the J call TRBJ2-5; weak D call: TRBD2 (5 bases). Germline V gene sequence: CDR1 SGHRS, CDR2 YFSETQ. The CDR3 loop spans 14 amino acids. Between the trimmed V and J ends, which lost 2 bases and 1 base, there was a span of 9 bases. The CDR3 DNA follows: TGCGCCAGCAGCTTTGGAGGCCCCCAAGAGACCCAGTACTTC. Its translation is CASSFGGPQETQYF. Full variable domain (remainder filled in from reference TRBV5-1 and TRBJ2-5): KAGVTQTPRYLIKTRGQQVTLSCSPISGHRSVSWYQQTPGQGLQFLFEYFSETQRNKGNFPGRFSGRQFSNSRSEMNVSTLELGDSALYLCASSFGGPQETQYFGPGTRLLVL.

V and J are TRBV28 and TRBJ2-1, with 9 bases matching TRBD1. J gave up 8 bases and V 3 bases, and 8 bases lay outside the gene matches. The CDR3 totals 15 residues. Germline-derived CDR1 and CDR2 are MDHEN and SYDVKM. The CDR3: CASSLGGQGSYEQFF. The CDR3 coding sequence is TGTGCCAGCAGTTTGGGGGGACAGGGTTCATATGAGCAGTTCTTC.

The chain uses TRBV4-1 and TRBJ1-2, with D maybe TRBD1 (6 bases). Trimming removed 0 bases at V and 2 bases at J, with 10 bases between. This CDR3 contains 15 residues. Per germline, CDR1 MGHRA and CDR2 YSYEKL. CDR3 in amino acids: CASSQEGAGNYGYTF. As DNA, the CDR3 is TGCGCCAGCAGCCAAGAGGGGGCAGGCAACTATGGCTACACCTTC.

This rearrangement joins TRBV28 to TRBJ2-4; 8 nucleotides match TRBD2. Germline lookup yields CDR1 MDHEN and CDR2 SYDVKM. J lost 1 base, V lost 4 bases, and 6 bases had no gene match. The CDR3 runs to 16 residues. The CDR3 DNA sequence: TGTGCCAGCAGTTCCGGGGGGGCTGATGCCAAAAACATTCAGTACTTC. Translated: CASSSGGADAKNIQYF.

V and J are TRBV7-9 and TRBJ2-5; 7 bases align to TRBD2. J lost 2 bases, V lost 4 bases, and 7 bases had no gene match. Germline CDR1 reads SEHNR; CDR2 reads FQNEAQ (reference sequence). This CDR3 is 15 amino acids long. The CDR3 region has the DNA TGTGCCAGCAGCTCCTTTAGCGGGTTTCAAGAGACCCAGTACTTC. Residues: CASSSFSGFQETQYF.

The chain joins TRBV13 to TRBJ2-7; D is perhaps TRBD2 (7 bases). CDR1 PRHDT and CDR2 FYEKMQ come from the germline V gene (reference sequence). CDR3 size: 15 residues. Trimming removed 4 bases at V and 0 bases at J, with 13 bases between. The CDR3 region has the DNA TGTGCCAGCAGCTGGAGGGGGGGGAACTCCTACGAGCAGTACTTC. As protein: CASSWRGGNSYEQYF.

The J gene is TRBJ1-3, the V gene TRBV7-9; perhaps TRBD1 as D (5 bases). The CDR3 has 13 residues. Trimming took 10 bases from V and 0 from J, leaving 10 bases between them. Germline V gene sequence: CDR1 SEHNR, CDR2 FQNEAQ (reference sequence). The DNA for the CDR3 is TGTGCCAATTCAGGGCCCTCTGGAAACACCATATATTTT. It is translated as CANSGPSGNTIYF.

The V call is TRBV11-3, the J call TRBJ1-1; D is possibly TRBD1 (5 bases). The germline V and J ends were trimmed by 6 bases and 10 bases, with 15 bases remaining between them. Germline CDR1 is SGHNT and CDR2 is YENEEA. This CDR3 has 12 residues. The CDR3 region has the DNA TGTGCCAGCAGAGGAGCAGGGCAGACAGCTTTCTTT. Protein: CASRGAGQTAFF.

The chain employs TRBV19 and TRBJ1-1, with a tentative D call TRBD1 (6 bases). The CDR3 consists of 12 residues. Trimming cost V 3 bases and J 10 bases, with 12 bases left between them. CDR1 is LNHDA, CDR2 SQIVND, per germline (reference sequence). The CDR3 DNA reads TGTGCCAGTAGTATGGTGACAGGCGTAGCTTTCTTT. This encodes CASSMVTGVAFF.

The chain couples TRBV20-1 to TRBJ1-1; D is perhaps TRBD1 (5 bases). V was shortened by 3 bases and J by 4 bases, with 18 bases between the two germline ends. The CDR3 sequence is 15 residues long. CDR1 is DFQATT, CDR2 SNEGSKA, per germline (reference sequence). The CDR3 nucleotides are TGCAGTGCTAGTGAGGGGAGCGTCCTGAGCACTGAAGCTTTCTTT. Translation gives CSASEGSVLSTEAFF.

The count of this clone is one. Written as DNA, the CDR3 is TGTGCCAGCACGCGGGTCTCCTATCAGCCCCAGCATTTT. It yields the protein CASTRVSYQPQHF. V usage is TRBV2 and J usage is TRBJ1-5; D is ambiguous. The CDR3 loop spans 13 amino acids. V was cut by 7 bases and J by 5 bases, with 12 bases left in between. Germline V lookup: CDR1 SNHLY, CDR2 FYNNEI.

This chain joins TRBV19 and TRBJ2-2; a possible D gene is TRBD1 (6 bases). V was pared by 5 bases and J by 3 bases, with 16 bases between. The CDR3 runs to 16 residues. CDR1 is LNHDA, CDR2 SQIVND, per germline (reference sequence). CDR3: CASSSYRDTYTGELFF. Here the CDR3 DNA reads TGTGCCAGTAGTTCCTACCGGGACACCTACACCGGGGAGCTGTTTTTT.